The text below deals with one T cell receptor (beta chain). What it binds is unknown. With 4 bases clipped from V and 10 bases from J, the junction kept 4 bases outside the gene matches. Germline CDR1 and CDR2: SGHAT and FQNNGV. CDR3 length equals 12 residues. The record originates from a study of T cell responses to AZD1222 COVID-19 vaccine. Whole-study results and caveats: Spike-specific TCR breadth and depth were elevated following two AZD1222 doses. The donor group comprised mostly white British people and more females; the analysis possibly underestimated clonal diversity.

Method: immunoSEQ multiplex PCR; TCRdb's copy keeps in-frame clones and lacks some. Here the sample spans over 150,000 clones, 90% to 95% being singletons. The input for sequencing was peripheral blood, taken 28 days after the second dose of the MenACWY control vaccine. The receptor comes from an adult who received the MenACWY meningococcal vaccine as a control. V gene TRBV11-2 combines with J gene TRBJ2-3, with TRBD2 matching 8 bases. CDR3 amino acids: CASSSGGVAQYF. The CDR3 nucleotides are TGTGCCAGCAGCTCCGGGGGGGTGGCGCAGTATTTT.